These 26 T cell receptor beta chains originate from one sample sequenced in a study of molecular identifiers for immune sequencing clone quantification. Each CDR3 protein is one row after TCRdb ran MiXCR on the PCR reads. Of 79,000 or so distinct CDR3 sequences listed, around a quarter are singletons. The sequencing input was naive CD8+ T cells from blood, with Jurkat cell RNA spiked in. Sample subset: FACS-sorted CD8+CD4-CCR7+CD45RA+ naive T cells. The receptors come from a human donor in good health. Some libraries in this study had Jurkat cell RNA spiked in.

In its sample, this clonotype was seen a few times. The gene calls are TRBV27 and TRBJ1-1, with 7 bases that match TRBD1. J gave up 2 bases and V 3 bases, and 6 bases lay outside the gene matches. The CDR3 consists of 15 residues. Germline-derived CDR1 and CDR2 are MNHEY and SMNVEV (reference sequence). DNA of the CDR3: TGTGCCAGCAGTTTGACAGGGAATCTAAACACTGAAGCTTTCTTT. Translation gives CASSLTGNLNTEAFF.

This clonotype was found many times. One junction end does not reproduce the germline sequence, and a read error may be involved. The chain has TRBV14 and TRBJ2-2; possible D gene TRBD2, 6 bases. The CDR3 sequence is 16 residues long. Per germline, CDR1 SGHDN and CDR2 FVKESK. DNA for the CDR3: TGTGCCAGCAGCCCGAACCCCCGGGCCTCATTCGGGGGGCTGTTTTTT. It is translated as CASSPNPRASFGGLFF.

Remarks on this clonotype: The junction does not match germline at one end; this may be a read error. The chain joins TRBV5-6 to TRBJ2-7, with no clear D. Germline-derived CDR1 and CDR2 are SGHDT and YYEEEE. The CDR3 is made up of 13 amino acids. CDR3 coding DNA: TGTGCCAGCAGGTTGGGCAGCTCCTACGAGCAGTACTTC. Protein sequence: CASRLGSSYEQYF.

This clonotype was seen ten or more times. DNA of the CDR3: TGTGCCAGCAGCGTAGCTACAGGTGACTATGGCTACACCTTC. Translation gives CASSVATGDYGYTF. The chain employs TRBV9 and TRBJ1-2; possibly TRBD1 for D (5 bases). The CDR3 sequence is 14 residues long. Germline V gives CDR1 SGDLS, CDR2 YYNGEE. Trimming shortened V by 0 bases and J by 3 bases, and 9 bases separated the two germline ends. Supplemented by reference TRBV9 and TRBJ1-2, the full variable domain reads DSGVTQTPKHLITATGQRVTLRCSPRSGDLSVYWYQQSLDQGLQFLIQYYNGEERAKGNILERFSAQQFPDLHSELNLSSLELGDSALYFCASSVATGDYGYTFGSGTRLTVV.

The table lists this clonotype with many counts. The rearrangement links TRBV20-1 to TRBJ2-3; TRBD1 agrees at 7 bases. The CDR3 is 15 residues long. From germline, CDR1 is DFQATT and CDR2 SNEGSKA (reference sequence). V was clipped by 3 bases and J by 2 bases; unmatched bases: 8. In nucleotides, the CDR3 is TGCAGTGCTAGCGGCTGGACAGGCAACACAGATACGCAGTATTTT. It specifies CSASGWTGNTDTQYF.

The V and J genes are TRBV19 and TRBJ2-5, with D perhaps TRBD2 (5 bases). The CDR3 has 15 amino acids. The germline V gene encodes CDR1 LNHDA and CDR2 SQIVND (reference sequence). The V end lost 9 bases, the J end lost 1 base, and 18 bases lay between the germline ends. The CDR3, as DNA: TGTGCCAGCGGACTCCGGGGAGTCCCCCAAGAGACCCAGTACTTC. It encodes CASGLRGVPQETQYF.

This clonotype occurred many times. The chain couples TRBV27 to TRBJ2-3; the D gene is possibly TRBD2 (6 bases). This CDR3 region has 15 residues. V lost 0 bases, J lost 1 base, and 8 bases lay in between. The germline gives CDR1 MNHEY, CDR2 SMNVEV (reference sequence). The CDR3 is CASSLSPGGTDTQYF. Here the CDR3 DNA reads TGTGCCAGCAGTTTATCGCCGGGGGGCACAGATACGCAGTATTTT.

This clonotype appeared a few times. CDR3 protein: CASKPSPTPVGGGTDTQYF. CDR3 DNA: TGTGCCAGCAAACCCTCACCCACCCCCGTTGGGGGCGGCACAGATACGCAGTATTTT. The chain combines TRBV9 with TRBJ2-3; a weak D match, TRBD1 (6 bases). CDR1 is SGDLS, CDR2 YYNGEE, per germline. Trimming shortened V by 6 bases and J by 1 base, and 27 bases separated the two germline ends. CDR3 size: 19 residues.

This clonotype has just a few counts. The chain is built from TRBV20-1 and TRBJ2-1; no definite D call. CDR1 is DFQATT and CDR2 is SNEGSKA in the germline V gene (reference sequence). The CDR3 runs 13 residues. Trimming removed 0 bases at V and 3 bases at J, with 6 bases between. CDR3 sequence (DNA): TGCAGTGCTAGAGAGGGGAACTACAATGAGCAGTTCTTC. This translates into CSAREGNYNEQFF.

This clonotype was observed a few times. The chain recombines TRBV7-7 with TRBJ2-5, with D tentatively TRBD1 (6 bases). CDR1 and CDR2 (germline): SSHAT, FNYEAQ (reference sequence). The V end lost 5 bases, the J end lost 1 base, and 14 bases lay between the germline ends. This CDR3 region has 15 residues. The CDR3 here is CASSPWQGSQETQYF. CDR3 in DNA: TGTGCCAGCAGCCCATGGCAGGGGAGCCAAGAGACCCAGTACTTC.

This clonotype was seen only a few times. The chain recombines TRBV29-1 with TRBJ2-5, with 7 bases that match TRBD2. The CDR3 is made up of 14 amino acids. Germline loops: CDR1 SQVTM, CDR2 ANQGSEA. Losses at the gene ends were 0 bases for V and 5 bases for J; bases not matched to a gene: 6. The CDR3 spells CSVEEGGTFETQYF. The CDR3, as DNA: TGCAGCGTTGAAGAGGGGGGGACGTTTGAGACCCAGTACTTC.

As concerns this clonotype: This sequence may be a read error, since a much larger clone differs from it by one base. This chain uses TRBV6-2 or TRBV6-3 with TRBJ2-7; D not certain. This CDR3 is built from 12 residues. The germline gives CDR1 MNHEY, CDR2 SVGEGT. CDR3 loop: CSSLGKVYEQYF. Here the CDR3 DNA reads TGTTCCAGCCTGGGAAAAGTCTACGAGCAGTACTTC.

This clonotype was counted only a few times. The chain is built from TRBV14 and TRBJ1-2, with D unclear. V was clipped by 0 bases and J by 8 bases, with 4 bases between them. Germline assignment: CDR1 SGHDN and CDR2 FVKESK. This CDR3 comprises 11 residues. This chain's CDR3 is CASSQDRGYTF. The CDR3, as DNA: TGTGCCAGCAGCCAAGACAGGGGCTACACCTTC.

This clonotype was seen only a few times. This chain joins TRBV13 and TRBJ2-3, with TRBD2 matching over 7 bases. Germline assignment: CDR1 PRHDT and CDR2 FYEKMQ (reference sequence). The CDR3 spans 16 residues. Trimming took 3 bases from V and 7 from J; bases not matched to a gene: 13. The CDR3 DNA follows: TGTGCCAGCAGCTTTGGTCGTCTGCGGGAGTTTAATACGCAGTATTTT. Translation gives CASSFGRLREFNTQYF.

A note on this clonotype: A much larger clone lies a single base off, so this may be a read error. The chain links TRBV9 to TRBJ2-7, with 7 bases aligning to TRBD2. V shed 3 bases and J 6 bases; nucleotides not matched to a gene: 6. This CDR3 comprises 13 residues. Per the germline V gene, CDR1 is SGDLS and CDR2 is YYNGEE. CDR3: CASSGGGSCEQYF. DNA of the CDR3: TGTGCCAGCAGCGGGGGAGGGTCTTGCGAGCAGTACTTC.

The chain is built from TRBV27 and TRBJ2-1; D unresolved. Germline loops: CDR1 MNHEY, CDR2 SMNVEV (reference sequence). Trimming stripped 7 bases from V and 1 base from J, with 8 bases between. This CDR3 has 13 amino acids. CDR3: CASKARSYNEQFF. The DNA of the CDR3 is TGTGCCAGCAAAGCGAGATCCTACAATGAGCAGTTCTTC.

In its sample, this clonotype was seen a few times. The chain links TRBV7-2 to TRBJ2-7; D unresolved. The CDR3 is made up of 14 amino acids. Germline V gene sequence: CDR1 SGHTA, CDR2 FQGNSA. V was shortened by 7 bases and J by 2 bases, with 15 bases between the two germline ends. The CDR3 sequence: CASTRDLGTYEQYF. The CDR3 nucleotides are TGTGCCAGCACAAGGGATTTAGGGACCTACGAGCAGTACTTC.

This chain uses TRBV20-1 with TRBJ2-2; 10 nucleotides match TRBD1. This CDR3 is 16 amino acids long. V was pared by 5 bases and J by 4 bases, with 10 bases of the junction left unmatched. Per the germline V gene, CDR1 is DFQATT and CDR2 is SNEGSKA (reference sequence). The CDR3 coding sequence is TGCAGTGCTCGCCTCCGGGACAGGGGTGCCACCGGGGAGCTGTTTTTT. Its translation: CSARLRDRGATGELFF.

The chain combines TRBV20-1 with TRBJ2-5; tentatively, D is TRBD2 (7 bases). V was cut by 0 bases and J by 6 bases, with 17 bases left in between. Germline assignment: CDR1 DFQATT and CDR2 SNEGSKA (reference sequence). CDR3 length: 15 amino acids. Here the CDR3 reads CSARETSQGGKTQYF. CDR3 DNA: TGCAGTGCTAGAGAGACTAGCCAAGGGGGAAAGACCCAGTACTTC.

V and J are TRBV12-5 and TRBJ1-5, with D hard to call. The CDR3 has 16 amino acids. V was clipped by 3 bases and J by 0 bases, with 12 bases between them. Germline values: CDR1 LGHNT, CDR2 FRNRAP. The DNA of the CDR3 is TGTGCTAGTGGTTTATTGACACCATATAGCAATCAGCCCCAGCATTTT. The encoded protein is CASGLLTPYSNQPQHF.

Points on this clonotype: Possible read error: a much larger clone is one base away. This chain connects TRBV6-5 to TRBJ1-4; TRBD1 might be the D (5 bases). This CDR3 comprises 16 residues. Germline loops: CDR1 MNHEY, CDR2 SVGAGI. The CDR3 sequence: CASSPIYGGTNDKLFF. In nucleotides, the CDR3 is TGTGCCAGCAGTCCAATCTACGGGGGGACTAATGATAAACTGTTTTTT.

Only a few counts were recorded for this clonotype. The rearrangement joins TRBV12-5 to TRBJ2-3; D is unclear. Germline V gene data show CDR1 as LGHNT and CDR2 as FRNRAP. V dropped 1 base and J dropped 0 bases, with 8 bases sitting between them. This CDR3 is 15 amino acids long. Here the CDR3 reads CASGLEGASTDTQYF. CDR3 sequence (DNA): TGTGCTAGTGGTTTGGAAGGAGCTAGCACAGATACGCAGTATTTT. The full variable domain, with the rest looked up from reference TRBV12-5 and TRBJ2-3, is DARVTQTPRHKVTEMGQEVTMRCQPILGHNTVFWYRQTMMQGLELLAYFRNRAPLDDSGMPKDRFSAEMPDATLATLKIQPSEPRDSAVYFCASGLEGASTDTQYFGPGTRLTVL.

This clonotype was counted ten times or more. The V gene is TRBV15, the J gene TRBJ2-3; possibly TRBD2 for D (6 bases). V gave up 9 bases and J gave up 3 bases, with 19 bases separating them. Germline V gene sequence: CDR1 LNHNV, CDR2 YYDKDF (reference sequence). This CDR3 comprises 15 residues. CDR3 nucleotides: TGTGCCACTGCGGAGAGCGGGCGTTTAACAGATACGCAGTATTTT. Translated: CATAESGRLTDTQYF.

The V gene is TRBV7-6, the J gene TRBJ2-2, with D unresolved. CDR1 is SGHVS and CDR2 is FNYEAQ in the germline V gene. This CDR3 comprises 15 residues. Trimming shortened V by 5 bases and J by 1 base, and 11 bases separated the two germline ends. The CDR3 DNA sequence: TGTGCCAGCAGCCCACTACGACAGAACACCGGGGAGCTGTTTTTT. Translating it yields CASSPLRQNTGELFF.

This clonotype was detected many times. The rearrangement joins TRBV4-3 to TRBJ1-5; no clear D gene. Germline V gives CDR1 LGHNA, CDR2 YSLEER. The CDR3 is 15 residues long. V lost 4 bases and J 4 bases, leaving 14 bases between the germline ends. The CDR3 here is CASSPETSLNQPQHF. The CDR3, as DNA: TGCGCCAGCAGCCCAGAAACCAGTCTGAATCAGCCCCAGCATTTT.

This clonotype was picked up many times. V usage is TRBV28 and J usage is TRBJ2-7; D call uncertain. CDR3 length equals 13 residues. Germline V gene sequence: CDR1 MDHEN, CDR2 SYDVKM. The V end lost 5 bases, the J end lost 0 bases, and 8 bases lay between the germline ends. For the CDR3, the DNA is TGTGCCAGCAGTACCGTAGCCTCCTACGAGCAGTACTTC. Protein product: CASSTVASYEQYF.